This TCR beta chain came from a study of T cells in Graves' hyperthyroidism and ophthalmopathy. CDR3 length: 16 residues. V lost 8 bases, J lost 3 bases, and 15 bases stayed unmatched. Germline CDR1 MNHEY, CDR2 SMNVEV (reference sequence). Study conclusions and caveats: Researchers report that a 13 V-J model separated ophthalmopathy from stable hyperthyroidism.

RNA transcripts gave rise to amplified TCR beta CDR3 regions. A first-round RT-PCR of the TCR CDR3 used the HTBI primer set. In TCRdb, the multiplex PCR reads were re-called with MiXCR into one record per CDR3 protein. The profile shows 600,000 to 750,000 distinct CDR3 sequences, 17% of them singletons. This clonotype has a count of ten or more. Antigen specificity is unknown. Material for sequencing was blood. The TCR sequence derives from a man aged 45-65 years with Graves' hyperthyroidism. The chain is built from TRBV27 and TRBJ2-5; 7 nucleotides agree with TRBD2. CDR3 amino acids: CASAAFDAGVEETQYF. For the CDR3, the DNA is TGTGCCAGCGCCGCCTTCGACGCGGGAGTCGAAGAGACCCAGTACTTC.